The 19 T cell receptor beta chains listed next were all sequenced from one sample in a study of blood T cells in healthy people across ages. Combining a sample-barcoded 5' primer with a J-beta primer mix, a second PCR ran for about 6 to 11 cycles. A single record per CDR3 protein comes from TCRdb applying MiXCR to the 5' RACE reads. Among fewer than 900,000 distinct CDR3 sequences listed, around 40% were seen once. The source material was blood. The receptors shown here come from an older woman in good health.

The V gene is TRBV5-1, the J gene TRBJ2-7; D could derive from TRBD1 or TRBD2 (5 bases each). Germline V lookup: CDR1 SGHRS, CDR2 YFSETQ. The CDR3 consists of 15 residues. V was clipped by 4 bases and J by 5 bases, with 19 bases between them. The CDR3, as DNA: TGCGCCAGCAGCCCCCCCCGGGGCAGGGTCGACGAGCAGTACTTC. It translates to CASSPPRGRVDEQYF.

J is TRBJ2-7 and V is TRBV4-1; D is undetermined. The V and J ends lost 4 bases and 4 bases respectively, with 14 bases between them. Looked up from germline, CDR1 is MGHRA and CDR2 is YSYEKL. CDR3 length equals 14 residues. As DNA, the CDR3 is TGCGCCAGCAGCCCCATGTTTGGGTCGTACGAGCAGTACTTC. Protein product: CASSPMFGSYEQYF.

This clonotype was seen just once. A single base separates this from a much larger clone, so it may be a read error. The chain has TRBV10-3 and TRBJ2-3, with a tentative D call TRBD2 (6 bases). The V end was cut by 4 bases, the J end by 6 bases, with 29 bases between. Germline assignment: CDR1 ENHRY and CDR2 SYGVKD. CDR3 length equals 19 residues. The CDR3 spells CAISGPAAGRTLSGDTQYF. CDR3 DNA: TGTGCCATCAGTGGGCCCGCTGCGGGACGGACTTTAAGCGGGGATACGCAGTATTTT.

This clonotype came up a few times. V and J are TRBV6-2 or TRBV6-3 and TRBJ2-7, with 10 bases lining up with TRBD2. CDR1 and CDR2 (germline): MNHEY, SVGEGT. V shed 7 bases, J shed 5 bases, and the junction held 11 bases outside the gene matches. The CDR3 consists of 15 residues. In DNA, the CDR3 is TGTGCCAGCAAAGTGTCTAGCGGGAGAGCCCACGAGCAGTACTTC. Its protein is CASKVSSGRAHEQYF.

The chain uses TRBV20-1 and TRBJ1-1, with 9 bases aligning to TRBD1. This CDR3 comprises 15 residues. CDR1 and CDR2 from the germline V gene are DFQATT and SNEGSKA (reference sequence). The ends lost 1 base at V and 3 bases at J; junction bases unmatched: 6. The CDR3 loop reads CSARASGTGHTEAFF. The CDR3 bases are TGCAGTGCTAGAGCCAGTGGGACAGGGCACACTGAAGCTTTCTTT.

The chain links TRBV15 to TRBJ1-2, with unresolved D. The germline V gene has CDR1 LNHNV and CDR2 YYDKDF (reference sequence). V was cut by 0 bases and J by 7 bases, with 9 bases left in between. This CDR3 has 13 residues. The CDR3 sequence: CATSRDYISGYTF. As DNA, the CDR3 is TGTGCCACCAGCAGAGATTACATCAGTGGCTACACCTTC.

About this clonotype: A much larger clone lies a single base off, so this may be a read error. This rearrangement joins TRBV27 to TRBJ2-1; D may be TRBD1 (5 bases). CDR1 is MNHEY and CDR2 is SMNVEV in the germline V gene (reference sequence). V was trimmed by 4 bases and J by 9 bases, leaving 19 bases between them. CDR3 length: 15 amino acids. CDR3 in DNA: TGTGCCAGCAGTTCTCAGGGATCCGGCGTGGTTGAGCAGTTCTTC. Amino acids: CASSSQGSGVVEQFF.

This clonotype was detected only a few times. The CDR3 DNA is TGTGCCAGCAGCCAAACCGGGACTAGCGGGGTTAGCACAGATACGCAGTATTTT. Translation gives CASSQTGTSGVSTDTQYF. This chain uses TRBV11-1 with TRBJ2-3; 13 bases fit TRBD2. CDR1 and CDR2 (germline): SGHAT, FQDESV (reference sequence). The CDR3 is 18 residues long. V shed 5 bases and J 0 bases; nucleotides not matched to a gene: 8.

The chain is built from TRBV5-8 and TRBJ2-4; D call uncertain. TRBJ2-5 explains the end of the DNA better; the J call may be wrong. Germline-derived CDR1 and CDR2 are SGHTS and YDEGEE. The CDR3 is made up of 16 amino acids. The CDR3 DNA is TGTGCCAGCAGCTACCGACAAGAACGAGGTGGGGAGACCCAGTACTTC. It is translated as CASSYRQERGGETQYF.

The CDR3 sequence: CASSLRRGDYGYTF. DNA of the CDR3: TGTGCCAGCAGTTTACGGCGGGGGGACTATGGCTACACCTTC. The chain links TRBV27 to TRBJ1-2; weak D call: TRBD1 (5 bases). The CDR3 is 14 amino acids. Deletions cut 2 bases from V and 3 bases from J, with 10 bases between. CDR1 MNHEY and CDR2 SMNVEV come from the germline V gene (reference sequence).

This clonotype was detected a few times. V is TRBV4-1 and J is TRBJ1-3; D possibly corresponds to TRBD1 (5 bases). The CDR3 length is 13 residues. Germline CDR1 is MGHRA and CDR2 is YSYEKL. The V end was cut by 4 bases, the J end by 5 bases, with 9 bases between. In DNA, the CDR3 is TGCGCCAGCAGCCTGGGGGGGAGAAACACCATATATTTT. Translated, it gives CASSLGGRNTIYF.

The rearrangement links TRBV2 to TRBJ2-7; perhaps TRBD1 as D (6 bases). The CDR3 has 14 residues. Germline CDR1 and CDR2: SNHLY and FYNNEI. V lost 4 bases to trimming and J lost 7 bases, with 17 bases between them. CDR3 amino acids: CASSAGVSYNEQYF. The CDR3 region has the DNA TGTGCCAGCAGTGCAGGGGTCTCCTACAATGAGCAGTACTTC.

A remark on this clonotype: This may be a read error, as it is one base from a much larger clone. This sequence joins TRBV20-1 and TRBJ1-2; 9 positions match TRBD1. V dropped 4 bases and J dropped 8; count of bases not matched to a gene: 17. Germline V gene lookup returns CDR1 DFQATT and CDR2 SNEGSKA (reference sequence). The CDR3 runs 16 residues. CDR3 sequence reads: CSAIDAGAQGARGYTF. DNA of the CDR3: TGCAGTGCTATAGACGCGGGGGCACAGGGGGCTCGAGGCTACACCTTC.

This rearrangement joins TRBV6-2 or TRBV6-3 to TRBJ2-7, with TRBD1 matching over 8 bases. Germline CDR1 is MNHEY and CDR2 is SVGEGT. V lost 10 bases and J lost 5; bases outside the gene matches: 10. The CDR3 has 13 residues. CDR3 in DNA: TGTGCCACCCTTGGACAGGGTGGTAACGAGCAGTACTTC. Its protein is CATLGQGGNEQYF.

A few counts support this clonotype. The chain recombines TRBV6-1 with TRBJ2-3, with unresolved D. The V gene lost 4 bases and the J gene lost 4 bases, with 6 bases spanning the gap. The CDR3 contains 12 residues. Germline V lookup: CDR1 MNHNS, CDR2 SASEGT. Here the CDR3 reads CASSANSDTQYF. The CDR3 coding sequence is TGTGCCAGCAGTGCCAACTCAGATACGCAGTATTTT.

This clonotype occurred a few times. The CDR3 DNA is TGTGCCAGCAGACCTAGCGGGACCGCAGATACGCAGTATTTT. This sequence encodes CASRPSGTADTQYF. The V gene is TRBV21-1, the J gene TRBJ2-3; the D call in the table, TRBD2, was not verified against the DNA. TRBV21-1 is an annotated pseudogene. The CDR3 is 14 amino acids.

This rearrangement joins TRBV28 to TRBJ2-7; 8 nucleotides line up with TRBD1. Unmatched junction bases numbered 6, after V lost 2 bases and J lost 6 bases. This CDR3 has 14 amino acids. Germline CDR1 MDHEN, CDR2 SYDVKM. The CDR3 DNA sequence: TGTGCCAGCAGTTTAGGACAGGGCCCCTGCGAGCAGTACTTC. It yields the protein CASSLGQGPCEQYF.

The CDR3 coding sequence is TGTGCCAGCAGTGAGGGGGGGACTGAAGCTTTCTTT. Translation: CASSEGGTEAFF. The chain uses TRBV2 and TRBJ1-1, with D possibly TRBD1 on 5 matching bases. V shed 3 bases and J shed 5 bases, with 7 bases lying between them. The CDR3 spans 12 residues. Germline V gives CDR1 SNHLY, CDR2 FYNNEI.

A single count supports this clonotype. A much larger clone is a single base away; this may be a read error. The chain has TRBV2 and TRBJ2-1, with a possible D match to TRBD2 (5 bases). Trimming removed 1 base from V and 6 bases from J, with 13 bases in between. Germline V lookup: CDR1 SNHLY, CDR2 FYNNEI. The CDR3 loop spans 15 amino acids. The CDR3 protein is CASSEDGVGLNEQFF. The CDR3 DNA follows: TGTGCCAGCAGTGAAGACGGGGTAGGCCTCAATGAGCAGTTCTTC.